A single sample gave rise to the 20 T cell receptor beta chains below, sequenced in a study of blood T cell repertoires in COVID-19. Libraries were prepared by immunoSEQ multiplex PCR; TCRdb keeps only in-frame clonotypes and omits some of them. The table lists about 200,000 clones, less than 90% of them singletons. Sequencing used PBMCs or T cells enriched from blood (not recorded which). Source of these receptors: a young woman who had been exposed to COVID-19.

The chain joins TRBV19 to TRBJ2-5; 7 bases match TRBD1. CDR3 length equals 15 residues. Germline-derived CDR1 and CDR2 are LNHDA and SQIVND (reference sequence). V dropped 6 bases and J dropped 3; count of bases not matched to a gene: 10. DNA for the CDR3: TGTGCCAGTAGCTCTCCAGGGGGTCTGGAAGAGACCCAGTACTTC. The encoded protein is CASSSPGGLEETQYF.

The rearrangement links TRBV2 to TRBJ2-5; 10 nucleotides align to TRBD2. Trimming removed 7 bases from V and 5 bases from J; junction bases left unmatched: 4. Germline-derived CDR1 and CDR2 are SNHLY and FYNNEI. The CDR3 extends over 13 amino acids. CDR3: CASTSGGGETQYF. CDR3 nucleotide sequence: TGTGCCAGCACTAGCGGGGGCGGTGAGACCCAGTACTTC.

The chain joins TRBV11-2 to TRBJ2-3; D unclear. CDR3 length: 13 residues. CDR1 SGHAT and CDR2 FQNNGV come from the germline V gene. The V gene lost 1 base and the J gene lost 6 bases, with 8 bases spanning the gap. The CDR3 DNA is TGTGCCAGCAGCTTAGCTATCCCGGATACGCAGTATTTT. This sequence encodes CASSLAIPDTQYF.

This clone was found a few times. This chain links TRBV6-4 with TRBJ2-3; 9 nucleotides line up with TRBD2. CDR3 size: 16 residues. V trimming: 2 bases; J trimming: 2 bases; junction bases outside the gene matches: 5. Germline V gene data show CDR1 as MRHNA and CDR2 as SNTAGT. The CDR3 loop reads CASSDTAGGHTDTQYF. The CDR3 DNA reads TGTGCCAGCAGTGACACAGCGGGGGGCCACACAGATACGCAGTATTTT.

This chain links TRBV11-2 with TRBJ1-2; unclear D gene. From germline, CDR1 is SGHAT and CDR2 FQNNGV. V shed 5 bases and J shed 5 bases, with 15 bases lying between them. The length of the CDR3 is 14 residues. The CDR3 is CASSLREAIYGYTF. DNA for the CDR3: TGTGCCAGCAGCCTTCGGGAAGCTATTTATGGCTACACCTTC.

The chain joins TRBV27 to TRBJ1-5; tentative D call: TRBD1 (6 bases). The V and J ends lost 0 bases and 6 bases respectively, with 12 bases between them. The CDR3 is 15 residues long. Germline CDR1 MNHEY, CDR2 SMNVEV (reference sequence). This CDR3 is CASSLSWQGFQPQHF. CDR3 bases: TGTGCCAGCAGTTTATCATGGCAGGGGTTTCAGCCCCAGCATTTT.

CDR3 nucleotides: TGCACCAGCAGCCATGCTGCCGGGACAGGGAACACCGGGGAGCTGTTTTTT. It yields the protein CTSSHAAGTGNTGELFF. The chain recombines TRBV1 with TRBJ2-2; whether TRBD1, the table's D call, matches the DNA was not checked. TRBV1 is recorded as a pseudogene. There are 17 residues in the CDR3.

The gene calls are TRBV27 and TRBJ1-1, with TRBD1 as a possible D gene (5 bases). Germline V gene sequence: CDR1 MNHEY, CDR2 SMNVEV (reference sequence). The V end was cut by 6 bases, the J end by 5 bases, with 16 bases between. The CDR3 has 14 residues. The CDR3 here is CASRPTGGLTEAFF. The CDR3 coding sequence is TGTGCCAGCAGACCTACTGGGGGGTTAACTGAAGCTTTCTTT.

CDR3 bases: TGCGCCAGCAGCGCGGGGGGCCAAGAGACCCAGTACTTC. This encodes CASSAGGQETQYF. The V call is TRBV4-3, the J call TRBJ2-5; 8 bases are a match to TRBD2. Trimming removed 5 bases from V and 1 base from J; junction bases left unmatched: 0. This CDR3 is built from 13 residues. The germline gives CDR1 LGHNA, CDR2 YSLEER.

V usage is TRBV6-5 and J usage is TRBJ1-1; the D is unclear. This CDR3 is 14 amino acids long. Trimming took off 6 bases at V and 0 bases at J, with 11 bases between the two ends. Germline CDR1 MNHEY, CDR2 SVGAGI. The CDR3 spells CASSPRAMNTEAFF. In DNA, the CDR3 is TGTGCCAGCAGCCCGAGAGCGATGAACACTGAAGCTTTCTTT.

The V call is TRBV27, the J call TRBJ2-7, with TRBD1 identical over 8 bases. In germline, CDR1 is MNHEY, CDR2 SMNVEV (reference sequence). The CDR3 is made up of 15 amino acids. With 4 bases clipped from V and 4 bases from J, the junction kept 9 bases outside the gene matches. The CDR3 nucleotides are TGTGCCAGCAGTTCCGGACAGGGCCTATTATACGAGCAGTACTTC. Amino acids: CASSSGQGLLYEQYF.

This chain links TRBV28 with TRBJ2-2; possible D gene TRBD1, 5 bases. The CDR3 loop spans 16 amino acids. Looked up from germline, CDR1 is MDHEN and CDR2 is SYDVKM. V was clipped by 2 bases and J by 1 base, with 11 bases between them. The CDR3 sequence is CASSLLVTENTGELFF. CDR3 coding DNA: TGTGCCAGCAGTTTACTAGTGACAGAGAACACCGGGGAGCTGTTTTTT.

V is TRBV9 and J is TRBJ1-2; D gene ambiguous. V gave up 3 bases and J gave up 8 bases, with 17 bases separating them. This CDR3 contains 14 residues. Germline assignment: CDR1 SGDLS and CDR2 YYNGEE. As DNA, the CDR3 is TGTGCCAGCAGCGGCCCCCCAGAGGGAAGAGGCTACACCTTC. It is translated as CASSGPPEGRGYTF.

This sequence joins TRBV5-1 and TRBJ2-2; 10 nucleotides line up with TRBD2. J lost 6 bases, V lost 3 bases, and 11 bases had no gene match. The CDR3 length is 17 residues. CDR1 SGHRS and CDR2 YFSETQ come from the germline V gene. The CDR3 nucleotides read TGCGCCAGCAGCTCGTCCCCAGCGGGGGGGGCAGCCGGGGAGCTGTTTTTT. This sequence encodes CASSSSPAGGAAGELFF.

The chain is built from TRBV6-5 and TRBJ1-2; 11 bases are shared with TRBD1. The V and J ends lost 2 bases and 4 bases, in that order; junction bases with no gene match: 6. CDR1 is MNHEY, CDR2 SVGAGI, per germline. The CDR3 runs 16 residues. The CDR3 loop is CASSYARTGGFYGYTF. In DNA, the CDR3 is TGTGCCAGCAGTTACGCCCGGACAGGGGGCTTCTATGGCTACACCTTC.

This sequence joins TRBV5-4 and TRBJ2-2; the D gene is possibly TRBD2 (6 bases). Trimming pared 5 bases from V and 5 bases from J, leaving 10 bases between. The CDR3 has 13 residues. Germline V gives CDR1 SGHNT, CDR2 YYREEE (reference sequence). This chain's CDR3 is CASRWGGTGELFF. For the CDR3, the DNA is TGTGCCAGCAGGTGGGGAGGAACCGGGGAGCTGTTTTTT. Drawing the rest from reference TRBV5-4 and TRBJ2-2, the complete variable domain is ETGVTQSPTHLIKTRGQQVTLRCSSQSGHNTVSWYQQALGQGPQFIFQYYREEENGRGNFPPRFSGLQFPNYSSELNVNALELDDSALYLCASRWGGTGELFFGEGSRLTVL.

This clone came up a few times. The chain combines TRBV6-4 with TRBJ2-3, with TRBD2 matching over 9 bases. After removal of 6 bases from V and 3 bases from J, the junction contained 7 bases not matched to a gene. The CDR3 is made up of 15 amino acids. Germline loops: CDR1 MRHNA, CDR2 SNTAGT. As DNA, the CDR3 is TGTGCCAGCAGCCCCGAGGCGGGGGGGACAGATACGCAGTATTTT. Translation gives CASSPEAGGTDTQYF.

The V gene is TRBV27, the J gene TRBJ1-5; the D gene is possibly TRBD1 (6 bases). The CDR3 is 14 residues long. Germline CDR1 is MNHEY and CDR2 is SMNVEV (reference sequence). Trimming shortened V by 3 bases and J by 6 bases, and 12 bases separated the two germline ends. In DNA form, the CDR3 reads TGTGCCAGCAGTTTCCAGGGGTGGGGTCAGCCCCAGCATTTT. It encodes CASSFQGWGQPQHF.

The J gene is TRBJ2-3, the V gene TRBV19, with 7 positions matching TRBD2. V lost 4 bases and J lost 4; bases outside the gene matches: 8. Germline-derived CDR1 and CDR2 are LNHDA and SQIVND (reference sequence). This CDR3 has 15 residues. CDR3 nucleotide sequence: TGTGCCAGTAGTACCGCGGGGGTTGAGGCAGATACGCAGTATTTT. This gives the protein CASSTAGVEADTQYF.

Note on this clone: This sample includes further DNA sequences coding for the same CDR3. The genes are TRBV5-1 and TRBJ1-2; weak D call: TRBD1 (6 bases). CDR3 size: 13 residues. V lost 3 bases and J 2 bases, leaving 8 bases between the germline ends. Germline V gene lookup returns CDR1 SGHRS and CDR2 YFSETQ. CDR3: CASSSDSNYGYTF. The DNA of the CDR3 is TGCGCCAGCAGCTCGGACAGCAACTATGGCTACACCTTC.